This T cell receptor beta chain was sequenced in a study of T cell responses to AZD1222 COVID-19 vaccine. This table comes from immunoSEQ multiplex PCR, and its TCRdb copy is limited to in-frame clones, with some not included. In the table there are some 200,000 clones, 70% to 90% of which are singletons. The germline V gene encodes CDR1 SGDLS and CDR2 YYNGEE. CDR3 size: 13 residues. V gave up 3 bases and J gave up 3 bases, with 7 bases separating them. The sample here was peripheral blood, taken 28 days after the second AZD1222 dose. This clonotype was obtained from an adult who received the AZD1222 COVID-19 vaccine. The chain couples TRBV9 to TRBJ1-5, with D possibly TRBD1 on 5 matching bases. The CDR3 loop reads CASSAGTNQPQHF. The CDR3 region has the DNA TGTGCCAGCAGCGCCGGGACCAATCAGCCCCAGCATTTT.